A selection of T cell receptor beta chains follows, all from one sample in a study of sequential checkpoint blockade in melanoma. Produced via immunoSEQ multiplex PCR; TCRdb's table is partial and in-frame only. The repertoire holds 25,000 to 30,000 clones, with about three quarters as singletons. This material consisted of CD8+ T cells sorted from blood (inferred from file names), taken from a patient given nivolumab and ipilimumab in sequence. The receptors were gathered from a human donor with melanoma. Both conserved end residues are part of each CDR3. D genes are given only for firm matches. Size tells how often a clone was seen (once, few, many) or the class of an expanded clone, and some rows leave it out.

d_gene,v_gene,abundance,j_gene,CDR3nt,CDR3aa
.,TRBV27,.,TRBJ2-7,TGTGCCAGCGCCGGTTCCTACGAGCAGTACTTC,CASAGSYEQYF
.,TRBV6-6,.,TRBJ2-7,TGTGCCAGCAGCGGGACGCAAGGGGGCGAGCAGTACTTC,CASSGTQGGEQYF
TRBD1,TRBV7-9,few,TRBJ1-2,TGTGCCAGCAGCCTCGGGACAGTCTATGGCTACACCTTC,CASSLGTVYGYTF
TRBD1,TRBV7-9,.,TRBJ2-3,TGTGCCAGCAGCTTAGGGGACAGGTCCACAGATACGCAGTATTTT,CASSLGDRSTDTQYF
.,TRBV19,few,TRBJ1-5,TGTGCCAGTAGTATTTGGGCTAAACAGCCCCAGCATTTT,CASSIWAKQPQHF
TRBD1,TRBV7-8,.,TRBJ1-2,TGTGCCAGCAGCCATGACAGGGATGACTATGGCTACACCTTC,CASSHDRDDYGYTF
.,TRBV7-9,few,TRBJ2-1,TGTGCCAGCAGCTTATCGATCCCCACCGGGACACCGTACAATGAGCAGTTCTTC,CASSLSIPTGTPYNEQFF
.,TRBV9,.,TRBJ1-2,TGTGCCAGCAGCGTAGAAGTACAGCCAAACTATGGCTACACCTTC,CASSVEVQPNYGYTF
.,TRBV19,.,TRBJ1-2,TGTGCCAGTAGTTGGGGGCTAGTATATGGCTACACCTTC,CASSWGLVYGYTF
.,TRBV7-9,.,TRBJ2-7,TGTGCCAGCAGCTTGAGCCGAGCCGGGCCCCGGGGGTACTTC,CASSLSRAGPRGYF
TRBD2,TRBV9,.,TRBJ2-7,TGTGCCAGCAGCGTAGCCCCACTAGCGGGAGTAGCCGAGCAGTACTTC,CASSVAPLAGVAEQYF
.,TRBV16,once,TRBJ1-1,TGTGCCAGCAGCCAAGGGGGGGCGAACACTGAAGCTTTCTTT,CASSQGGANTEAFF
TRBD1,TRBV15,.,TRBJ2-7,TGTGCCACCAGCATAGGAGGGACAGGGGTCCTCAACGAGCAGTACTTC,CATSIGGTGVLNEQYF
TRBD1,TRBV19,few,TRBJ2-1,TGTGCCAGTAGGCAGGGGGTCTACAATGAGCAGTTCTTC,CASRQGVYNEQFF
.,TRBV28,.,TRBJ2-7,TGTGCCAGCAGTACGCGCCGGGACGGGCCTGGGAGGGAGCAGTACTTC,CASSTRRDGPGREQYF
TRBD2,TRBV7-2,.,TRBJ2-6,TGTGCCAGCAGCTTAGTTGGGGGGGCTGGGGCCAACGTCCTGACTTTC,CASSLVGGAGANVLTF
TRBD1,TRBV25-1,.,TRBJ1-4,TGTGCCAGCATCCATGGACAGGCGCCAGAAAAACTGTTTTTT,CASIHGQAPEKLFF
TRBD2,TRBV4-3,.,TRBJ2-7,TGCGCCAGCAGCCAAGATGCGGGGGGGTCTCGGGAGCAGTACTTC,CASSQDAGGSREQYF
.,TRBV9,.,TRBJ1-2,TGTGCCAGCAGCCACGGGGATGGCCCTGGCTACACCTTC,CASSHGDGPGYTF
.,TRBV5-1,.,TRBJ1-2,TGCGCCAGCAGCTTGGGTGAGTCAGGCGCTAACTATGGCTACACCTTC,CASSLGESGANYGYTF
.,TRBV4-2,few,TRBJ2-5,TGTGCCAGCAGCCAAGATCGGGAGACCCAGTACTTC,CASSQDRETQYF
.,TRBV15,once,TRBJ1-2,TGTGCCACCAGCAGAGTCGGGGGGCCGCCTCCCTATGGCTACACCTTC,CATSRVGGPPPYGYTF
.,TRBV13,once,TRBJ2-3,TGTGCCAGCAGCCCTAGCCTCCGAGGGGATACGCAGTATTTT,CASSPSLRGDTQYF
.,TRBV21-1,few,TRBJ2-2,TGTGCCAGCAGCAACGCGCCAAGTTCCGGGACAGGCTACACCGGGGAGCTGTTTTTT,CASSNAPSSGTGYTGELFF
TRBD2,TRBV19,.,TRBJ2-1,TGTGCCAGTAGTATCACACTCGGGGGGGGGTACAATGAGCAGTTCTTC,CASSITLGGGYNEQFF
.,TRBV4-3,.,TRBJ1-5,TGCGCCAGCAGCCAAGATACCGGGAGGGGAGTTCAGCCCCAGCATTTT,CASSQDTGRGVQPQHF
.,TRBV6-1,.,TRBJ2-7,TGTGCCAGCAGTGAGTTCACGCGGGTATCCTACGAGCAGTACTTC,CASSEFTRVSYEQYF
TRBD1,TRBV5-4,.,TRBJ2-7,TGTGCCAGCAGCTGGATGACAGGGTCCGAGCAGTACTTC,CASSWMTGSEQYF
TRBD1,TRBV7-2,.,TRBJ2-3,TGTGCCAGCAGCCCATTACAGGGGCTGTGGACAGATACGCAGTATTTT,CASSPLQGLWTDTQYF
TRBD1,TRBV29-1,.,TRBJ2-1,TGCAGCGTTGGCGACAGGGGGCAGCCCAATGAGCAGTTCTTC,CSVGDRGQPNEQFF
.,TRBV4-2,.,TRBJ1-2,TGTGCCAGCAGCCAAGATGTGCGGGGGAACTATGGCTACACCTTC,CASSQDVRGNYGYTF
.,TRBV19,.,TRBJ1-6,TGTGCCAGTAGTAACAGCCAGGGCCCATATAATTCACCCCTCCACTTT,CASSNSQGPYNSPLHF
TRBD1,TRBV11-2,.,TRBJ2-3,TGTGCCAGCAGCTTAGGAGTTGGGACAGTCCGCACAGATACGCAGTATTTT,CASSLGVGTVRTDTQYF
.,TRBV5-1,.,TRBJ2-1,TGCGCCAGCAGCTTGACATGGAGCAATGAGCAGTTCTTC,CASSLTWSNEQFF
.,TRBV6-5,.,TRBJ1-2,TGTGCCAGCAGTTACGGATCGGCGGGGGACCACACCTTC,CASSYGSAGDHTF
TRBD1,TRBV19,.,TRBJ1-2,TGTGCCAGTAGTATAAAATTGGAACAGGGGATTGAGTATGGCTACACCTTC,CASSIKLEQGIEYGYTF
.,TRBV5-4,.,TRBJ2-5,TGTGCCAGCAGCTTGGAATGGTCCAGGGTATCGCAAGAGACCCAGTACTTC,CASSLEWSRVSQETQYF
TRBD1,TRBV9,.,TRBJ2-7,TGTGCCAGCAGCGTAGGTAGGGACAGGGGACCCTACGAGCAGTACTTC,CASSVGRDRGPYEQYF
TRBD1,TRBV2,few,TRBJ2-7,TGTGCCAGCAGTGAAGAGAGGGGACAGGGGAACTACGAGCAGTACTTC,CASSEERGQGNYEQYF
TRBD1,TRBV13,once,TRBJ1-2,TGTGCCAGCAGCTTAGGGACAGGGTGGATGAGCTACACCTTC,CASSLGTGWMSYTF
.,TRBV28,.,TRBJ2-7,TGTGCCACGGCGAAGGCTAGTTCCTACGAGCAGTACTTC,CATAKASSYEQYF
.,TRBV20-1,.,TRBJ2-5,TGCAGTGCTAGGGAGGGAAGGACCCAGTACTTC,CSAREGRTQYF
TRBD1,TRBV9,.,TRBJ2-5,TGTGCCAGCAGCGTATTACAGGGGCCTCAAGGGACCCAGTACTTC,CASSVLQGPQGTQYF
.,TRBV27,.,TRBJ1-2,TGTGCCAGCAGTTTATCGGGGTGGAGGGGTTCGGCTCTCACCTTC,CASSLSGWRGSALTF